Each of the 16 T cell receptor beta chains below was sequenced from the same sample in a study of technical replicates of blood from a handful of donors. The assay was immunoSEQ multiplex PCR, and TCRdb's table has in-frame clones only and misses some. The repertoire includes under 75,000 clones, approximately 92% of them detected once, and 4.3% sits in the top ten. The sequenced sample consisted of PBMCs. The receptors stem from a human donor in good health. Some clones in this sample may be carry-over from other donors' samples.

The chain combines TRBV5-6 with TRBJ2-2; D is unresolved. The germline V gene has CDR1 SGHDT and CDR2 YYEEEE. CDR3 length: 13 residues. V was trimmed by 4 bases and J by 4 bases, leaving 8 bases between them. Here the CDR3 DNA reads TGTGCCAGCAGCCTACTTAGCACCGGGGAGCTGTTTTTT. Translated, it gives CASSLLSTGELFF.

The V call is TRBV7-6, the J call TRBJ2-1; 8 bases align to TRBD2. CDR3 size: 15 residues. Germline CDR1 is SGHVS and CDR2 is FNYEAQ. V shed 1 base, J shed 7 bases, and the junction held 6 bases outside the gene matches. The CDR3 here is CASSLGTSPQNEQFF. The CDR3 DNA is TGTGCCAGCAGCTTAGGGACTAGCCCCCAAAATGAGCAGTTCTTC.

This clone was counted a few times. The chain is built from TRBV4-3 and TRBJ2-1; D might be TRBD2 (6 bases). The CDR3 extends over 15 amino acids. Germline CDR1 LGHNA, CDR2 YSLEER. The V and J ends lost 1 base and 3 bases respectively, with 10 bases between them. CDR3: CASSQGLVGYNEQFF. The CDR3 coding sequence is TGCGCCAGCAGCCAAGGACTAGTCGGCTACAATGAGCAGTTCTTC.

The rearrangement uses TRBV4-2 and TRBJ2-1, with 11 positions matching TRBD2. The junction had 3 bases not matched to a gene; V was cut back by 4 bases and J by 4 bases. The CDR3 spans 15 residues. From germline, CDR1 is LGHNA and CDR2 YNFKEQ. CDR3 nucleotide sequence: TGTGCCAGCAGCCCGGGACTAGCGGAGTACAATGAGCAGTTCTTC. It encodes CASSPGLAEYNEQFF.

The J gene is TRBJ2-3, the V gene TRBV27; possible D gene TRBD2, 6 bases. Trimming shortened V by 5 bases and J by 1 base, and 19 bases separated the two germline ends. This CDR3 is 17 amino acids long. CDR1 is MNHEY and CDR2 is SMNVEV in the germline V gene (reference sequence). The CDR3 here is CASSNTPGLLRTDTQYF. CDR3 DNA sequence: TGTGCCAGCAGTAACACCCCGGGACTTCTACGCACAGATACGCAGTATTTT.

V gene TRBV7-2 combines with J gene TRBJ2-3, with 8 bases identical to TRBD2. CDR3 length: 15 amino acids. Germline V lookup: CDR1 SGHTA, CDR2 FQGNSA. V gave up 3 bases and J gave up 1 base; unmatched junction bases: 3. The CDR3: CASSFQTSGTDTQYF. The CDR3 coding sequence is TGTGCCAGCAGCTTCCAGACTAGCGGCACAGATACGCAGTATTTT.

The genes are TRBV7-9 and TRBJ1-3; the D is unclear. This CDR3 spans 13 amino acids. Trimming removed 3 bases at V and 4 bases at J, with 7 bases between. The germline gives CDR1 SEHNR, CDR2 FQNEAQ (reference sequence). CDR3 residues: CASSLRRGNTIYF. CDR3 sequence (DNA): TGTGCCAGCAGCTTGCGGCGGGGAAACACCATATATTTT.

The chain links TRBV19 to TRBJ1-4, with unresolved D. Trimming took 4 bases from V and 4 from J, leaving 10 bases between them. This CDR3 has 14 residues. The germline gives CDR1 LNHDA, CDR2 SQIVND (reference sequence). CDR3 loop: CASSSPGSNEKLFF. CDR3 nucleotides: TGTGCCAGTAGTAGCCCGGGAAGTAATGAAAAACTGTTTTTT.

The V gene is TRBV6-1, the J gene TRBJ1-1; D not certain. The CDR3 loop spans 12 amino acids. The V gene lost 2 bases and the J gene lost 6 bases, with 7 bases spanning the gap. CDR1 and CDR2 from the germline V gene are MNHNS and SASEGT. The CDR3 DNA reads TGTGCCAGCAGTGAAAATCGTCCTGAAGCTTTCTTT. This codes for CASSENRPEAFF.

The rearrangement joins TRBV18 to TRBJ2-1; 11 positions agree with TRBD2. Germline V gene lookup returns CDR1 KGHSH and CDR2 LQKENI. The J segment lost 3 bases and the V segment lost 2 bases, leaving 0 bases of the junction unmatched. The CDR3 is 15 amino acids. In nucleotides, the CDR3 is TGTGCCAGCTCACCAACTAGCGGGAGCTACAATGAGCAGTTCTTC. Protein product: CASSPTSGSYNEQFF. The variable domain in full, with the rest retrieved from reference TRBV18 and TRBJ2-1, is NAGVMQNPRHLVRRRGQEARLRCSPMKGHSHVYWYRQLPEEGLKFMVYLQKENIIDESGMPKERFSAEFPKEGPSILRIQQVVRGDSAAYFCASSPTSGSYNEQFFGPGTRLTVL.

This clone was seen just once. This sequence joins TRBV7-2 and TRBJ2-7; the match to TRBD1 covers 8 bases. With 1 base clipped from V and 7 bases from J, the junction kept 9 bases outside the gene matches. The CDR3 totals 15 residues. Germline V gene lookup returns CDR1 SGHTA and CDR2 FQGNSA. The CDR3 here is CASSLGQGSRFEQYF. The CDR3, as DNA: TGTGCCAGCAGCTTAGGACAGGGGAGTAGGTTTGAGCAGTACTTC.

The V and J genes are TRBV20-1 and TRBJ1-2; no firm D call. With 6 bases removed from V and 4 bases from J, the gap between germline ends came to 9 bases. The CDR3 extends over 11 amino acids. Looked up from germline, CDR1 is DFQATT and CDR2 is SNEGSKA (reference sequence). The CDR3 reads CSARELYGYTF. The CDR3 DNA follows: TGCAGTGCCCGGGAGCTCTATGGCTACACCTTC.

The J gene is TRBJ2-3, the V gene TRBV7-8, with D possibly TRBD2 on 6 matching bases. The V gene's germline CDR1 is SGHVS and CDR2 FQNEAQ. V dropped 0 bases and J dropped 5 bases, with 27 bases sitting between them. The CDR3 covers 20 residues. CDR3 nucleotide sequence: TGTGCCAGCAGCTTAGCGACACCGGGGCTGGAGGGAATAGGAGGAGATACGCAGTATTTT. Translated, it gives CASSLATPGLEGIGGDTQYF. The full variable domain, in which reference TRBV7-8 and TRBJ2-3 provide the parts outside the CDR3, is GAGVSQSPRYKVAKRGQDVALRCDPISGHVSLFWYQQALGQGPEFLTYFQNEAQLDKSGLPSDRFFAERPEGSVSTLKIQRTQQEDSAVYLCASSLATPGLEGIGGDTQYFGPGTRLTVL.

The chain is built from TRBV6-6 and TRBJ2-3; perhaps TRBD1 as D (6 bases). CDR3 length: 11 residues. Trimming stripped 5 bases from V and 11 bases from J, with 11 bases between. From germline, CDR1 is MNHNY and CDR2 SVGAGI (reference sequence). Here the CDR3 reads CASSTGKKQYF. The DNA of the CDR3 is TGTGCCAGCAGTACAGGGAAAAAGCAGTATTTT.

This chain connects TRBV13 to TRBJ2-5; D ambiguous. Germline loops: CDR1 PRHDT, CDR2 FYEKMQ (reference sequence). CDR3 size: 13 residues. Trimming cost V 3 bases and J 5 bases, with 10 bases left between them. CDR3 nucleotide sequence: TGTGCCAGCAGCTTCGGCAGCAGGGAGACCCAGTACTTC. This gives the protein CASSFGSRETQYF.

This clone is a singleton in its sample. The chain has TRBV6-4 and TRBJ2-1, with D tentatively TRBD1 (8 bases). The CDR3 has 14 residues. The V and J ends lost 0 bases and 8 bases respectively, with 11 bases between them. Germline V lookup: CDR1 MRHNA, CDR2 SNTAGT. In DNA, the CDR3 is TGTGCCAGCAGTGACTCTACAGGGGGGGATGAGCAGTTCTTC. Translation: CASSDSTGGDEQFF.